Listed below are T cell receptor beta chains from one sample, sequenced in a study of beta chain features in type 1 diabetes. Generated by immunoSEQ multiplex PCR, the TCRdb table keeps only in-frame clones and is missing some. The sample carries 860,000 or so clones, about a sixth recorded once. Sequenced sample: naive CD4+ T cells from blood. These receptors originate from a woman aged 18-29 years in good health. The CDR3 runs from the conserved cysteine through the conserved F or W. D genes are given only for firm matches. Clone size is shown for a subset of rows, as once, few, many or a class of expanded clone.

d_call,j_call,v_call,clone_size,cdr3_aa,cdr3_nt
.,TRBJ2-1,TRBV10-3,.,CAISDPLQGPSYNERFF,TGTGCCATCAGTGACCCATTACAGGGTCCCTCCTACAATGAGCGGTTCTTC
TRBD2,TRBJ2-1,TRBV4-3,.,CASSQDPGLAGEGQFF,TGCGCCAGCAGCCAAGACCCGGGACTAGCGGGAGAGGGGCAGTTCTTC
TRBD1,TRBJ1-2,TRBV7-9,.,CASSSGQGRPGYGYTF,TGTGCCAGCAGCTCCGGACAGGGGCGTCCGGGCTATGGCTACACCTTC
.,TRBJ1-1,TRBV6-1,few,CASSEARTLNTEAFF,TGTGCCAGCAGTGAAGCGCGGACTCTTAACACTGAAGCTTTCTTT
.,TRBJ2-2,TRBV18,few,CASSPEGINTGELFF,TGTGCCAGCTCACCAGAAGGGATTAACACCGGGGAGCTGTTTTTT
.,TRBJ1-1,TRBV20-1,.,CSARIDLKAFF,TGCAGTGCTAGGATTGACCTAAAAGCTTTCTTT
.,TRBJ2-5,TRBV4-3,.,CASSQVPGETQYF,TGCGCCAGCAGCCAAGTACCTGGGGAGACCCAGTACTTC
.,TRBJ2-3,TRBV28,.,CASSTRDPHIRGTQYF,TGTGCCAGCAGCACCCGCGACCCCCATATTCGGGGTACGCAGTATTTT
TRBD2,TRBJ2-7,TRBV18,few,CASSQKPSGYEQYF,TGTGCCAGCTCACAAAAGCCTAGCGGGTACGAGCAGTACTTC
.,TRBJ1-4,TRBV6-1,.,CAISETETEKLFF,TGTGCCATCAGCGAGACAGAGACTGAAAAACTGTTTTTT
TRBD1,TRBJ2-7,TRBV7-2,.,CASSLAQGDEQYF,TGTGCCAGCAGCTTAGCTCAGGGGGACGAGCAGTACTTC
TRBD1,TRBJ2-7,TRBV5-4,.,CASSLTGGDEQYF,TGTGCCAGCAGCCTTACAGGGGGCGACGAGCAGTACTTC
.,TRBJ2-7,TRBV4-2,few,CASSPAGQTYEQYF,TGTGCCAGCAGCCCAGCGGGACAAACCTACGAGCAGTACTTC
.,TRBJ1-2,TRBV9,few,CASSVAETYYGYTF,TGTGCCAGCAGCGTAGCGGAGACCTACTATGGCTACACCTTC
TRBD2,TRBJ2-5,TRBV29-1,.,CSVEPGLAENQETQYF,TGCAGCGTTGAACCGGGGCTAGCGGAGAACCAAGAGACCCAGTACTTC
TRBD2,TRBJ2-4,TRBV13,many,CASSRRGSDIQYF,TGTGCCAGCAGTCGTCGCGGGAGTGACATTCAGTACTTC
.,TRBJ2-3,TRBV7-9,.,CASSRYLTGTDTQYF,TGTGCCAGCAGTCGCTACTTGACTGGCACAGATACGCAGTATTTT
TRBD1,TRBJ2-1,TRBV15,.,CATSRDHGTGEHEQFF,TGTGCCACCAGCAGAGATCACGGGACAGGGGAGCATGAGCAGTTCTTC
TRBD1,TRBJ2-7,TRBV14,few,CASSWDRDEQYF,TGTGCCAGCAGCTGGGACAGGGACGAGCAGTACTTC
TRBD1,TRBJ1-1,TRBV4-2,.,CASRGTGRRAFF,TGTGCCAGCAGAGGGACAGGGAGGCGCGCTTTCTTT
TRBD2,TRBJ2-1,TRBV9,few,CASSVETSGGEQFF,TGTGCCAGCAGCGTAGAAACTAGCGGGGGTGAGCAGTTCTTC
TRBD1,TRBJ2-1,TRBV28,few,CASTIAGQGYNEQFF,TGTGCCAGCACCATTGCGGGACAGGGGTACAATGAGCAGTTCTTC
TRBD2,TRBJ2-2,TRBV9,few,CASSETPGLARTGELFF,TGTGCCAGCAGCGAGACGCCGGGACTAGCACGAACCGGGGAGCTGTTTTTT
.,TRBJ1-4,TRBV11-2,few,CASSSRVSEKLFF,TGTGCCAGCAGCTCCAGGGTTTCCGAAAAACTGTTTTTT
TRBD2,TRBJ2-5,TRBV5-1,.,CASRGLASGETQYF,TGCGCCAGCAGAGGACTAGCCTCGGGGGAGACCCAGTACTTC
.,TRBJ2-1,TRBV2,few,CASSLDSLGNNEQFF,TGTGCCAGCAGTCTAGACAGCCTCGGGAATAATGAGCAGTTCTTC
.,TRBJ2-5,TRBV6-5,few,CASSYSTSQETQYF,TGTGCCAGCAGTTACTCTACCAGCCAAGAGACCCAGTACTTC
.,TRBJ1-1,TRBV14,few,CASSPLGQGNTEAFF,TGTGCCAGCAGCCCGCTTGGGCAGGGGAACACTGAAGCTTTCTTT
.,TRBJ2-1,TRBV6-6,.,CASSYGSGEQFF,TGTGCCAGCAGTTATGGGAGCGGTGAGCAGTTCTTC
.,TRBJ2-3,TRBV29-1,.,CSVGLWVGSSTDTQYF,TGCAGCGTTGGGCTGTGGGTGGGCTCTAGCACAGATACGCAGTATTTT